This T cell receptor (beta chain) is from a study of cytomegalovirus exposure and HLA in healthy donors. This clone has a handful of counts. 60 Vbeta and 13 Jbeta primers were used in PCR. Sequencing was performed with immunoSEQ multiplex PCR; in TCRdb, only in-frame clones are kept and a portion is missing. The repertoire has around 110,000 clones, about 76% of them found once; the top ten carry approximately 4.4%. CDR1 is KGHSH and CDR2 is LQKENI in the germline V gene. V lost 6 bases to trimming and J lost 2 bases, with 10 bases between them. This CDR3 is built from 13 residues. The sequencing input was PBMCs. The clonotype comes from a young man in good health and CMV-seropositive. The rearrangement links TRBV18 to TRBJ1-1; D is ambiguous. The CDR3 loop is CASSLDLNTEAFF. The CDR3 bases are TGTGCCAGCTCCCTAGATTTAAACACTGAAGCTTTCTTT.